The clone carrying this T cell receptor beta chain was recorded many times. The record originates from a study of molecular identifiers for immune sequencing clone quantification. The V and J ends lost 4 bases and 1 base respectively, with 37 bases between them. The germline V gene has CDR1 SGDLS and CDR2 YYNGEE. The CDR3 consists of 23 residues. One entry per CDR3 protein results from TCRdb running MiXCR on the PCR reads. Of over 550,000 distinct CDR3 sequences listed, less than 30% were seen once; the top ten hold 0.78%. This sequence originates from a human donor in good health. Some libraries in this study had Jurkat cell RNA spiked in. The chain links TRBV9 to TRBJ2-3; D is perhaps TRBD2 (7 bases). What was sequenced was naive CD8+ T cells from blood, with Jurkat cell RNA spiked in. Subset indicated: FACS-sorted CD8+CD4-CCR7+CD45RA+ naive T cells. The CDR3 coding sequence is TGTGCCAGCAGCCCCCACCTTCGGGGAGGGGGAAGAGCCCCCTCGAAACGCACAGATACGCAGTATTTT. The encoded protein is CASSPHLRGGGRAPSKRTDTQYF.